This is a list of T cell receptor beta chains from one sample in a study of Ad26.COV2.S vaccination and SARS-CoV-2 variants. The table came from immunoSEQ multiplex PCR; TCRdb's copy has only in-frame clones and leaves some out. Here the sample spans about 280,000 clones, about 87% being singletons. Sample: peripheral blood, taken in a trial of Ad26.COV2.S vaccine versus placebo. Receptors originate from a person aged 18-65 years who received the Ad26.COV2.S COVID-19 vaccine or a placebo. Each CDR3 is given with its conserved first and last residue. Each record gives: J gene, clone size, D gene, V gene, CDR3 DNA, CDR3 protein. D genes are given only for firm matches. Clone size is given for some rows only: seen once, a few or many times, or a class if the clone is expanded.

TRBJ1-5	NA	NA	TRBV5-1	TGCGCCAGCAGCTTGGGGCCGGCGGGCAATCAGCCCCAGCATTTT	CASSLGPAGNQPQHF
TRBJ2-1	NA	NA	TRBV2	TGTGCCAGCAGCGGGGGTCGATCCTACAATGAGCAGTTCTTC	CASSGGRSYNEQFF
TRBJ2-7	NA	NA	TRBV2	TGTGCCAGCAACCAGGACGGACCCTACGAGCAGTACTTC	CASNQDGPYEQYF
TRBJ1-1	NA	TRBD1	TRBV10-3	TGTGCCATTCTACAGGGGGAGGACACTGAAGCTTTCTTT	CAILQGEDTEAFF
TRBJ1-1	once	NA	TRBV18	TGTGCCAGCTCACCCGGATGGGGGAACACTGAAGCTTTCTTT	CASSPGWGNTEAFF
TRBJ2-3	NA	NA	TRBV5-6	TGTGCCAGCAGCTTCCAGGGACCCATTAGCACAGATACGCAGTATTTT	CASSFQGPISTDTQYF
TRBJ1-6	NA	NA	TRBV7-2	TGTGCCAGCAGCTTAATGGCAGGGGATAATTCACCCCTCCACTTT	CASSLMAGDNSPLHF
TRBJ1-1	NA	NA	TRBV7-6	TGTGCCAGCAGCCCGACTGTGGGCACAGGGAAGAACACTGAAGCTTTCTTT	CASSPTVGTGKNTEAFF
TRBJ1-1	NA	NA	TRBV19	TGTGCCAGTACCCCAACAGGGATAAACACTGAAGCTTTCTTT	CASTPTGINTEAFF
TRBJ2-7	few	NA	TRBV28	TGTGCCAGCAGTTTACGGGGCGGGACCGGTACCTACGAGCAGTACTTC	CASSLRGGTGTYEQYF
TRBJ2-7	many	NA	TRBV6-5	TGTGCCAGCCTTTTTGGGGAGCACGAGCAGTACTTC	CASLFGEHEQYF